The 11 T cell receptor beta chains in this list originate from one sample, sequenced in a study of TIL therapy for anti-PD-1-resistant metastatic lung cancer. Sequencing used immunoSEQ v3. Measured with immunoSEQ multiplex PCR; TCRdb has only the in-frame clones, and not every one. The sample lists 30,000 or so clones; about 80% were seen once. The time point denotes: pre-treatment sample, taken before nivolumab and TIL therapy. This material consisted of blood, taken at baseline. The receptors shown here come from a woman aged 25-85 years with non-small cell lung cancer.

The chain is built from TRBV6-5 and TRBJ2-5; tentative D call: TRBD2 (6 bases). The V gene's germline CDR1 is MNHEY and CDR2 SVGAGI. CDR3 length equals 15 residues. Trimming removed 0 bases from V and 3 bases from J, with 11 bases in between. The CDR3 is CASSYSGGMEETQYF. The DNA for the CDR3 is TGTGCCAGCAGTTACTCGGGGGGTATGGAAGAGACCCAGTACTTC.

The genes are TRBV6-5 and TRBJ2-3; a weak D match, TRBD1 (5 bases). The CDR3 extends over 14 amino acids. Germline lookup yields CDR1 MNHEY and CDR2 SVGAGI. V dropped 5 bases and J dropped 2 bases, with 11 bases sitting between them. Here the CDR3 DNA reads TGTGCCAGCAGTCCTGGGGCCCCCACAGATACGCAGTATTTT. Amino acids: CASSPGAPTDTQYF.

V usage is TRBV5-6 and J usage is TRBJ2-3; D ambiguous. Deletions cut 0 bases from V and 8 bases from J, with 19 bases between. The CDR3 consists of 16 residues. Germline lookup yields CDR1 SGHDT and CDR2 YYEEEE. The CDR3 is CASSLGGLELLSTQYF. CDR3 in DNA: TGTGCCAGCAGCTTGGGAGGTCTAGAACTCCTAAGTACGCAGTATTTT.

The chain carries TRBV5-1 and TRBJ1-4; tentatively, D is TRBD1 (6 bases). Germline V gives CDR1 SGHRS, CDR2 YFSETQ. This CDR3 contains 15 residues. The ends were cut back, 3 bases at V and 0 bases at J, with 9 bases in the middle. CDR3 region: CASSSDRPTNEKLFF. The DNA of the CDR3 is TGCGCCAGCAGCTCGGACAGACCAACTAATGAAAAACTGTTTTTT.

This clone was picked up one time. This chain joins TRBV18 and TRBJ1-5; a possible D gene is TRBD1 (5 bases). Trimming stripped 1 base from V and 1 base from J, with 5 bases between. The CDR3 is 14 amino acids. Germline V gene lookup returns CDR1 KGHSH and CDR2 LQKENI. CDR3 bases: TGTGCCAGCTCACCACAGGGGAGCAATCAGCCCCAGCATTTT. This codes for CASSPQGSNQPQHF.

By sample share, this clone is medium-sized. The chain uses TRBV5-1 and TRBJ1-2; D is uncertain. Trimming stripped 4 bases from V and 2 bases from J, with 12 bases between. The CDR3 length is 14 residues. The V gene's germline CDR1 is SGHRS and CDR2 YFSETQ. CDR3 bases: TGCGCCAGCAGCCCCGAGGCGGCGAACTATGGCTACACCTTC. Its protein is CASSPEAANYGYTF.

This rearrangement joins TRBV2 to TRBJ2-7; D uncertain. The V end was cut by 7 bases, the J end by 0 bases, with 13 bases between. This CDR3 is built from 14 residues. Germline lookup yields CDR1 SNHLY and CDR2 FYNNEI. CDR3: CASKAVGSSYEQYF. CDR3 in DNA: TGTGCCAGCAAGGCGGTCGGCAGCTCCTACGAGCAGTACTTC.

This chain links TRBV25-1 with TRBJ1-4; D ambiguous. Germline lookup yields CDR1 MGHDK and CDR2 SYGVNS. Trimming removed 1 base at V and 8 bases at J, with 8 bases between. The CDR3 runs 13 residues. The CDR3 is CASSESPAEKLFF. DNA for the CDR3: TGTGCCAGCAGTGAATCCCCAGCCGAAAAACTGTTTTTT.

V usage is TRBV2 and J usage is TRBJ1-1; D unresolved. Germline CDR1 and CDR2: SNHLY and FYNNEI. Trimming stripped 7 bases from V and 7 bases from J, with 13 bases between. The CDR3 length is 12 residues. CDR3 coding DNA: TGTGCCAGCAAAACTGGGGAAGGTGAAGCTTTCTTT. Residues: CASKTGEGEAFF.

The CDR3 here is CASSSGGPEQFF. The DNA of the CDR3 is TGTGCCAGCAGCTCCGGCGGCCCAGAGCAGTTCTTC. The gene calls are TRBV7-9 and TRBJ2-1; unclear D gene. The CDR3 length is 12 residues. V was pared by 4 bases and J by 10 bases, with 11 bases between. The germline V gene has CDR1 SEHNR and CDR2 FQNEAQ (reference sequence).

This chain links TRBV19 with TRBJ1-2, with 9 bases identical to TRBD1. Germline CDR1 LNHDA, CDR2 SQIVND (reference sequence). V dropped 6 bases and J dropped 4; count of bases not matched to a gene: 6. The CDR3 sequence is 14 residues long. The CDR3: CASRGGTGPYGYTF. CDR3 nucleotide sequence: TGTGCCAGTAGAGGAGGGACAGGGCCCTATGGCTACACCTTC.